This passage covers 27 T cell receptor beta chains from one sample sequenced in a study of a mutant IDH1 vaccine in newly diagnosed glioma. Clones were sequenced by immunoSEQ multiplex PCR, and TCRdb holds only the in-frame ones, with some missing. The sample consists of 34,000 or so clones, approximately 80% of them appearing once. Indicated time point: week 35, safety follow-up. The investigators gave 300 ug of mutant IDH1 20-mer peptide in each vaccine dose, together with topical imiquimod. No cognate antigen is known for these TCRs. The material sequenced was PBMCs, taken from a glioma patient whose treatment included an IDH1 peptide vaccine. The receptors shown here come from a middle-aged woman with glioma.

CDR3 region: CASRLQGNQPQHF. The CDR3 DNA is TGTGCCAGCAGGTTACAGGGGAATCAGCCCCAGCATTTT. The rearrangement links TRBV6-6 to TRBJ1-5; 7 bases fit TRBD1. The V gene's germline CDR1 is MNHNY and CDR2 SVGAGI (reference sequence). Trimming took 6 bases from V and 4 from J; bases not matched to a gene: 3. The CDR3 runs 13 residues.

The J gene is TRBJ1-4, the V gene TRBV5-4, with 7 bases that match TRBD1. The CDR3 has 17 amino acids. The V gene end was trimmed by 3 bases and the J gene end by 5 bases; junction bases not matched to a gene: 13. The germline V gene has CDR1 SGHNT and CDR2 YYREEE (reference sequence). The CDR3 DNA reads TGTGCCAGCAGCTCGGACCGGGACAGCCGACCGAATGAAAAACTGTTTTTT. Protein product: CASSSDRDSRPNEKLFF.

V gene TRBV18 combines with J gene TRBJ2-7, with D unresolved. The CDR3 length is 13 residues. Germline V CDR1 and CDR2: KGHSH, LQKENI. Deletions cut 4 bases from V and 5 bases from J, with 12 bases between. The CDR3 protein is CASSLEDGDEQYF. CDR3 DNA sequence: TGTGCCAGCTCACTCGAAGACGGCGACGAGCAGTACTTC.

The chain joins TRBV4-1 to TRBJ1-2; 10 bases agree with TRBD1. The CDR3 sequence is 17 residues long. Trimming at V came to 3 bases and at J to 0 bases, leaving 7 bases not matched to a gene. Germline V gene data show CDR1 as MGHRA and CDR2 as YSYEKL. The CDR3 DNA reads TGCGCCAGCAGCCACGACCCCGGGACAGGGGCTAACTATGGCTACACCTTC. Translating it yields CASSHDPGTGANYGYTF.

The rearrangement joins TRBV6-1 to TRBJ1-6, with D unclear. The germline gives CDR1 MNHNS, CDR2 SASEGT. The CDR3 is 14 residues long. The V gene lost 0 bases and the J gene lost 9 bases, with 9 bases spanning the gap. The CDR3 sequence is CASSEAPVASPLHF. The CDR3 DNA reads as TGTGCCAGCAGTGAAGCCCCAGTGGCTTCACCCCTCCACTTT.

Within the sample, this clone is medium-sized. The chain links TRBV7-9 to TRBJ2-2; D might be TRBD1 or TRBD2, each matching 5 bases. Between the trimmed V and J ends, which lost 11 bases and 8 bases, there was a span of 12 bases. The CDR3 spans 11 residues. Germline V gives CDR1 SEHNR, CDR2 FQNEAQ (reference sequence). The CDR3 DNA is TGTGCCCCCTGGGGGTCAGGGGAGCTGTTTTTT. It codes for CAPWGSGELFF.

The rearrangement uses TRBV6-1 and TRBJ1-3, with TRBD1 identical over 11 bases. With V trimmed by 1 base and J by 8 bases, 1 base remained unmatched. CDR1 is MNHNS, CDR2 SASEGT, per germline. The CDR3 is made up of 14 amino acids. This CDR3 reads CASSEGTGGHTIYF. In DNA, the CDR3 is TGTGCCAGCAGTGAAGGGACAGGGGGCCACACCATATATTTT.

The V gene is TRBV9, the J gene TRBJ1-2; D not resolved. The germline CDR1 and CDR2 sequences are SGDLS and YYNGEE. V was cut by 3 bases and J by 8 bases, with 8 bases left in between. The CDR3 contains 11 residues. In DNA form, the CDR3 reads TGTGCCAGCAGCGACCCCTCCGGCTACACCTTC. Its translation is CASSDPSGYTF.

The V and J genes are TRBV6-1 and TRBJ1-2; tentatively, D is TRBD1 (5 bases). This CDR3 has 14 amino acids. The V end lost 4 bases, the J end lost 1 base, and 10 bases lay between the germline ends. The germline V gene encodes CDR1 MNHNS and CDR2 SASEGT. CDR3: CASSVFRVNYGYTF. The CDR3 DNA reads TGTGCCAGCAGTGTATTCAGGGTTAACTATGGCTACACCTTC.

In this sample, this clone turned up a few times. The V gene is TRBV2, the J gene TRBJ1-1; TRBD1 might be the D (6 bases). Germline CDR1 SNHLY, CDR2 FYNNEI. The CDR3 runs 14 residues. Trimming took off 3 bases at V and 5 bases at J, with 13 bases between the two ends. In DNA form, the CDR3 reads TGTGCCAGCAGTGAGGCACAGGGTGGAACTGAAGCTTTCTTT. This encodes CASSEAQGGTEAFF.

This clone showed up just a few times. This chain's CDR3 is CASSSGQSYEQYF. CDR3 DNA sequence: TGTGCCAGCTCCTCGGGACAGTCCTACGAGCAGTACTTC. The chain uses TRBV18 and TRBJ2-7; 7 bases map to TRBD1. The CDR3 contains 13 residues. The germline CDR1 and CDR2 sequences are KGHSH and LQKENI. With V trimmed by 6 bases and J by 1 base, 3 bases remained unmatched.

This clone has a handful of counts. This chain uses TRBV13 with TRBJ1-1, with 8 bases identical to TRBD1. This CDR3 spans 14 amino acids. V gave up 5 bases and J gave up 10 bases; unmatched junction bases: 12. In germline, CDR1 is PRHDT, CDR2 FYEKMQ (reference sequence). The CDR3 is CASSPPAIGQGAFF. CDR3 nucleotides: TGTGCCAGCAGCCCACCCGCCATAGGACAGGGAGCTTTCTTT.

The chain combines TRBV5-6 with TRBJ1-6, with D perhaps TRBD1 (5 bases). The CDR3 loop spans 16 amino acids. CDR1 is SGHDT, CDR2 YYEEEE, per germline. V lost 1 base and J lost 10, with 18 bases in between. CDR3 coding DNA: TGTGCCAGCAGCTTGTTAGGGGACGAGGGTTGGTCACCCCTCCACTTT. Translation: CASSLLGDEGWSPLHF. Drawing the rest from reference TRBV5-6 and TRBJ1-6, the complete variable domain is DAGVTQSPTHLIKTRGQQVTLRCSPKSGHDTVSWYQQALGQGPQFIFQYYEEEERQRGNFPDRFSGHQFPNYSSELNVNALLLGDSALYLCASSLLGDEGWSPLHFGNGTRLTVT.

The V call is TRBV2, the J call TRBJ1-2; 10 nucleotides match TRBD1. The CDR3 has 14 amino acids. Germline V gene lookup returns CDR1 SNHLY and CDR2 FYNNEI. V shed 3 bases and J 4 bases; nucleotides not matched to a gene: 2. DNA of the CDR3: TGTGCCAGCAGTGAGGGACAGGGGACCTATGGCTACACCTTC. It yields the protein CASSEGQGTYGYTF. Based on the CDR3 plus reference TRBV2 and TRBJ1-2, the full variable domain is EPEVTQTPSHQVTQMGQEVILRCVPISNHLYFYWYRQILGQKVEFLVSFYNNEISEKSEIFDDQFSVERPDGSNFTLKIRSTKLEDSAMYFCASSEGQGTYGYTFGSGTRLTVV.

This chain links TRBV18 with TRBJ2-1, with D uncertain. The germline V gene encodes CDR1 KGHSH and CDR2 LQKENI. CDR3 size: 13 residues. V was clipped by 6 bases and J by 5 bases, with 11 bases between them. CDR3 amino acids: CASSERLDNEQFF. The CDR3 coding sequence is TGTGCCAGCTCGGAACGGCTTGACAATGAGCAGTTCTTC.

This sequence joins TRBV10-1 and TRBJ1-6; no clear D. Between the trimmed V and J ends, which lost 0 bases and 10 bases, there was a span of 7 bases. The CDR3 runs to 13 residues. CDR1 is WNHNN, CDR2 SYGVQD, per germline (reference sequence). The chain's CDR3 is CASSESLDSPLHF. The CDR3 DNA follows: TGCGCCAGCAGTGAGTCGCTAGACTCACCCCTCCACTTT.

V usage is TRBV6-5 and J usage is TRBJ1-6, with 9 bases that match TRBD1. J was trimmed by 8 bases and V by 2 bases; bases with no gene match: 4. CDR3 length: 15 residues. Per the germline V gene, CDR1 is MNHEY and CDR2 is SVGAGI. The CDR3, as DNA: TGTGCCAGCAGTTACGAGGGACAGGGTCATTCACCCCTCCACTTT. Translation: CASSYEGQGHSPLHF.

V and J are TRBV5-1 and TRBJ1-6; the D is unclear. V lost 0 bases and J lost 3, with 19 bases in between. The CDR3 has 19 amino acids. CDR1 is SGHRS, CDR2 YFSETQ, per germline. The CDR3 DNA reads TGCGCCAGCAGCTTGGCCGGTGGTCAAGAAAGGTTCTATAATTCACCCCTCCACTTT. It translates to CASSLAGGQERFYNSPLHF.

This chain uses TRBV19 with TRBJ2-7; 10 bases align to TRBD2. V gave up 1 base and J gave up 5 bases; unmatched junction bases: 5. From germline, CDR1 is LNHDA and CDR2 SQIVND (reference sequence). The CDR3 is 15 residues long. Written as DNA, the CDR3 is TGTGCCAGTAGTATAGCCGTAGCGGGGGGCCACGAGCAGTACTTC. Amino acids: CASSIAVAGGHEQYF.

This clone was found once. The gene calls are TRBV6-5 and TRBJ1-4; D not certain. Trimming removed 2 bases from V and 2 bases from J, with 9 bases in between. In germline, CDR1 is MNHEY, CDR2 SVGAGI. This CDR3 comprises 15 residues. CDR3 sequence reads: CASSYDGSTNEKLFF. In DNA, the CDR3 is TGTGCCAGCAGTTACGATGGGTCGACTAATGAAAAACTGTTTTTT.

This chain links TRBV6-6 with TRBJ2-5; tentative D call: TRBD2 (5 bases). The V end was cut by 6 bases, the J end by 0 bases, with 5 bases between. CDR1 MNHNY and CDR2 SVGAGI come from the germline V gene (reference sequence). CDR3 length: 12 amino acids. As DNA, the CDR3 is TGTGCCAGCAGGGACTACCAAGAGACCCAGTACTTC. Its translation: CASRDYQETQYF.

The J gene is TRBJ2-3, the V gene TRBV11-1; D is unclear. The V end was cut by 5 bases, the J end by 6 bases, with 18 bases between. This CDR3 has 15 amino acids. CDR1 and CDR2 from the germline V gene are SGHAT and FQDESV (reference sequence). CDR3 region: CASSLGTAARDTQYF. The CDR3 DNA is TGTGCCAGCAGCCTCGGCACGGCAGCCCGTGATACGCAGTATTTT.

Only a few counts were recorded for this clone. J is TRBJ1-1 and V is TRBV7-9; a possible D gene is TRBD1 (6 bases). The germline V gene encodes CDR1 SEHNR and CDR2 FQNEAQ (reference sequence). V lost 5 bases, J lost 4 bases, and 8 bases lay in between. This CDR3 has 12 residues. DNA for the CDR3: TGTGCCAGCAGCCCACAGGGCACTGAAGCTTTCTTT. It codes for CASSPQGTEAFF.

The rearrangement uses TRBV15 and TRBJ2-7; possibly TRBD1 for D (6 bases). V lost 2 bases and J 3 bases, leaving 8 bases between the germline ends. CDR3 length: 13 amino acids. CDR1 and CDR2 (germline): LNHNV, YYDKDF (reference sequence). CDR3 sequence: CATSRTGFYEQYF. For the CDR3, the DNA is TGTGCCACCAGCAGAACAGGGTTCTACGAGCAGTACTTC.

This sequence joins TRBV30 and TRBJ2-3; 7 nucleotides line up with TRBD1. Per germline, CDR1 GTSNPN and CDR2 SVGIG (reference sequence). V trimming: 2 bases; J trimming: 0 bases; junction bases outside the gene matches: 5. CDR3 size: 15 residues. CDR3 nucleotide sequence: TGTGCCTGGAGTCGAGGGGACAGTAGCACAGATACGCAGTATTTT. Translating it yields CAWSRGDSSTDTQYF.

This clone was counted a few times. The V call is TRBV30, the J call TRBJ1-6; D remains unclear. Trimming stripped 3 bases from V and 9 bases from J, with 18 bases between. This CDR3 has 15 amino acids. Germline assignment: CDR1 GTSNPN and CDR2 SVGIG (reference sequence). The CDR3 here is CAWRTTPSRLSPLHF. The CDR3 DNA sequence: TGTGCCTGGAGAACCACCCCCAGTCGTCTTTCACCCCTCCACTTT.

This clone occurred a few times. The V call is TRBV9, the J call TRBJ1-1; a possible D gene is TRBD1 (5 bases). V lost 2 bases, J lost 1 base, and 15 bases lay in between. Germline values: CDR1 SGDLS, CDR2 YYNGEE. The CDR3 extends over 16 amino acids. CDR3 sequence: CASSVFDQGKNTEAFF. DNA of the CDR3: TGTGCCAGCAGCGTTTTTGATCAGGGAAAGAACACTGAAGCTTTCTTT.